A selection of T cell receptor beta chains follows, all from one sample in a study of read filtering for tumor transcriptome and immune sequencing. MiXCR, applied by TCRdb to the reads, yields one record per CDR3 protein. The table includes 75,000 to 95,000 distinct CDR3 sequences, under 25% detected once. Sequencing was done on a sample of a population of CD138-negative cells sorted from bone marrow. Source of these receptors: a donor aged 40 or older with multiple myeloma. The conserved cysteine and the conserved F or W are not part of the CDR3 here. The D gene is left open where the match is weak. Not all rows give a size; the values are once, few, many and, for expanded clones, a class.

clone_size,d_call,v_call,j_call,cdr3_aa
few,NA,TRBV6-1,TRBJ2-1,ASSEAPGGWNEQF
many,NA,TRBV29-1,TRBJ1-2,SVEALGGSGYT
NA,NA,TRBV5-1,TRBJ2-5,ASSTMDRQETQY
many,NA,TRBV20-1,TRBJ1-1,SARIQTYTEAF
many,NA,TRBV5-1,TRBJ2-2,ASSLVISGELF
many,TRBD1,TRBV12-3/TRBV12-4,TRBJ2-7,ASRGTGGAYEQY
many,NA,TRBV5-1,TRBJ2-7,ASSSDSTYEQY
many,TRBD1,TRBV29-1,TRBJ2-6,SVGGQGMAGANVLT
NA,NA,TRBV6-2/TRBV6-3,TRBJ2-3,ASTGTINTDTQY
many,NA,TRBV2,TRBJ1-4,ASINLGGPNEKLF
NA,NA,TRBV3-1,TRBJ2-3,ASSQTATGDPTQY
many,NA,TRBV5-1,TRBJ1-4,ASSLDGVGLNEKLF
few,NA,TRBV19,TRBJ2-6,ASSWGPINSGANVLT
many,NA,TRBV28,TRBJ1-1,ASSSLRNTEAF
many,NA,TRBV4-2,TRBJ2-2,ASSPGFGELF
few,TRBD2,TRBV2,TRBJ2-3,ATASGTSGVVGTDTQY
many,NA,TRBV20-1,TRBJ1-6,SARDSGPVENSPLH
few,NA,TRBV15,TRBJ2-3,ATSSLAVSTDTQY
many,NA,TRBV6-1,TRBJ1-5,ASSEWGADQPQH
few,NA,TRBV4-1,TRBJ1-1,ASSHPDSLNTEAF
many,NA,TRBV9,TRBJ2-1,ASSAPGSYNEQF
few,NA,TRBV29-1,TRBJ2-2,SVQPNTGELF
once,NA,TRBV2,TRBJ2-3,ASSPGRHTDTQY
few,NA,TRBV20-1,TRBJ2-5,SARPHRQETQY
few,NA,TRBV30,TRBJ2-5,AWSVQSETQY
many,NA,TRBV10-2,TRBJ2-6,ASSQWGSGSGANVLT
few,TRBD1,TRBV5-1,TRBJ1-1,ASSPGQGQLGAF
many,NA,TRBV6-5,TRBJ2-3,ASRPHSTDTQY
few,TRBD2,TRBV11-2,TRBJ2-3,ASSPLSGGATDTQY
NA,NA,TRBV28,TRBJ2-7,ASSLSEKQY
many,TRBD2,TRBV10-2,TRBJ2-1,ATGTSGGYNEQF
many,TRBD2,TRBV5-1,TRBJ2-7,ASSPPGLAGGTYEQY
NA,TRBD1,TRBV6-4,TRBJ1-1,ASTEDRAFEAF
NA,NA,TRBV28,TRBJ1-1,ASSRGGQGSTVAF
NA,NA,TRBV29-1,TRBJ1-4,SALGGQNEKLL
many,NA,TRBV10-2,TRBJ2-3,ASREIGGSADTQY
NA,NA,TRBV11-2,TRBJ2-7,ASNPTSHEQY
NA,NA,TRBV11-2,TRBJ1-2,ASSLRGIYGYT
many,NA,TRBV5-1,TRBJ1-1,ASSPPQGYKEAF
NA,NA,TRBV4-1,TRBJ1-2,ASSQGVASKGYT
many,NA,TRBV6-1,TRBJ2-3,ASTPRKLSTDTQY
many,NA,TRBV28,TRBJ2-1,ASSFYRVIYNEQF
many,NA,TRBV5-1,TRBJ2-7,ASSLVPASGYEQY
NA,NA,TRBV6-2/TRBV6-3,TRBJ1-4,ASGQRKLF
many,TRBD2,TRBV4-1,TRBJ2-7,ASSQGLAGPSGEQY
NA,TRBD1,TRBV3-1,TRBJ1-2,ASSPYTGANYGYT
NA,TRBD2,TRBV13,TRBJ2-2,ASSYGGATGELF
NA,NA,TRBV6-5,TRBJ2-3,ASSNRAGKNTDTQY
few,TRBD1,TRBV6-6,TRBJ1-2,ASRSTGFIYGYT
many,TRBD2,TRBV28,TRBJ2-3,ASSGRGLGTDTQY
many,NA,TRBV6-5,TRBJ2-5,ASRRGTGQGETQY
few,NA,TRBV20-1,TRBJ2-3,SAVRRTDTQY
many,NA,TRBV5-1,TRBJ2-3,ASSLGDPTDTQY